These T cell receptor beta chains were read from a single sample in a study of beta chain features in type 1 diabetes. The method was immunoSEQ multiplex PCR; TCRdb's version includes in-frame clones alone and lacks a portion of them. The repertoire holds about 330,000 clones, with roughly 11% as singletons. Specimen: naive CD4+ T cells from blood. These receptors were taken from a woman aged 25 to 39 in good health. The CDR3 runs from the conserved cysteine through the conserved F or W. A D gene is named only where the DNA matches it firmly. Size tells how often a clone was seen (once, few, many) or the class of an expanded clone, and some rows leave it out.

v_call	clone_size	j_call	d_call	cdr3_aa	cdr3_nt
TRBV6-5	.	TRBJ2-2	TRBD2	CASSYTTSGSTGELFF	TGTGCCAGCAGTTACACGACTAGCGGGAGCACCGGGGAGCTGTTTTTT
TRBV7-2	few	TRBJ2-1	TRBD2	CASSSLTSGSGNEQFF	TGTGCCAGCAGCTCCCTGACTAGCGGGAGCGGTAATGAGCAGTTCTTC
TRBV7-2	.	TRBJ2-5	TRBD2	CASSHVGTSGRETQYF	TGTGCCAGCAGCCATGTCGGGACTAGCGGGAGAGAGACCCAGTACTTC
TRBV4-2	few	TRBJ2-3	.	CASSSTADTQYF	TGTGCCAGCAGCTCCACAGCAGATACGCAGTATTTT
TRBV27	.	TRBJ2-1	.	CASSLDRVGGNEQFF	TGTGCCAGCAGCTTAGACCGAGTGGGGGGCAATGAGCAGTTCTTC
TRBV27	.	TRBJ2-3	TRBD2	CASTVGYGGNTDTQYF	TGTGCCAGCACAGTCGGTTACGGGGGGAACACAGATACGCAGTATTTT
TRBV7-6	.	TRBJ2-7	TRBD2	CASSLAVAGVVGEQYF	TGTGCCAGCAGCTTAGCGGTAGCGGGAGTCGTGGGCGAGCAGTACTTC
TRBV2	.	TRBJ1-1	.	CASSELLGDTEAFF	TGTGCCAGCAGTGAACTTCTAGGGGACACTGAAGCTTTCTTT
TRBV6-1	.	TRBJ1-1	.	CASRTAGNTEAFF	TGTGCCAGTCGGACAGCCGGGAACACTGAAGCTTTCTTT
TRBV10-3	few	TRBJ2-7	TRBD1	CASRTGASYEQYF	TGTGCGAGTCGGACAGGGGCCTCCTACGAGCAGTACTTC
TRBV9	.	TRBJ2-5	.	CASSVGGSGLETQYF	TGTGCCAGCAGCGTAGGAGGGTCCGGGTTGGAGACCCAGTACTTC
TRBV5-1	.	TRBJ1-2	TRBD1	CASSRDRRDYGYTF	TGCGCCAGCAGCCGGGACAGGCGAGACTATGGCTACACCTTC
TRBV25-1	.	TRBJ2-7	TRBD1	CASSGGQGVREQYF	TGTGCCAGCAGTGGGGGACAGGGGGTTCGCGAGCAGTACTTC
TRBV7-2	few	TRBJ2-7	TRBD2	CASSSLPGTSFHEQYF	TGTGCCAGCAGCTCCTTACCCGGGACTAGCTTCCACGAGCAGTACTTC
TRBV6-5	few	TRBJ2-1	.	CASSYGPTGANEQFF	TGTGCCAGCAGTTACGGACCGACAGGCGCCAATGAGCAGTTCTTC
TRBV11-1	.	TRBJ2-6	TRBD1	CASSLTGPGANVLTF	TGTGCCAGCAGCTTGACAGGGCCTGGGGCCAACGTCCTGACTTTC
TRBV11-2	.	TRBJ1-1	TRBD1	CASRPDRVKTEAFF	TGTGCCAGCAGACCGGACAGGGTGAAGACTGAAGCTTTCTTT
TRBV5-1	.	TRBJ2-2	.	CASSLASRNTGELFF	TGCGCCAGCAGCTTGGCTAGCAGGAACACCGGGGAGCTGTTTTTT
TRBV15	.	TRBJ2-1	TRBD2	CATSRELAGESSYNEQFF	TGTGCCACCAGCAGAGAACTAGCGGGAGAGAGCTCCTACAATGAGCAGTTCTTC
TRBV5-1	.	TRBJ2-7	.	CASSLGGRVNEQYF	TGCGCCAGCAGCTTGGGCGGCCGGGTCAACGAGCAGTACTTC
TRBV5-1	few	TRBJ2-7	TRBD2	CASTPGLAGLTVQYF	TGCGCCAGCACCCCTGGACTAGCGGGCCTTACGGTGCAGTACTTC
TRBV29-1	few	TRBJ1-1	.	CSVAGVMNTEAFF	TGCAGCGTTGCAGGGGTGATGAACACTGAAGCTTTCTTT
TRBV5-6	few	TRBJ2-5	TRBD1	CASSSGQPQETQYF	TGTGCCAGCAGCTCGGGACAGCCCCAAGAGACCCAGTACTTC
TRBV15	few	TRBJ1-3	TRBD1	CATSKTGQSSGNTIYF	TGTGCCACCAGCAAGACGGGACAGAGCTCTGGAAACACCATATATTTT
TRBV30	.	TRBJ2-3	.	CAWRALAGAWDTQYF	TGTGCCTGGAGGGCCTTGGCAGGGGCGTGGGATACGCAGTATTTT
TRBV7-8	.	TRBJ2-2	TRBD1	CASSLFGTGGTGELFF	TGTGCCAGCAGCTTATTCGGGACAGGGGGAACCGGGGAGCTGTTTTTT
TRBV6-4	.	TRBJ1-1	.	CAGPQGLNTEAFF	TGTGCCGGACCACAGGGCTTGAACACTGAAGCTTTCTTT
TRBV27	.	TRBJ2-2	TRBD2	CASSLSLAGGAGELFF	TGTGCCAGCAGTTTATCGTTAGCGGGAGGGGCCGGGGAGCTGTTTTTT
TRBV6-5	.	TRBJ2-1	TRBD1	CASRNGQGDEQFF	TGTGCCAGCAGAAATGGACAGGGGGATGAGCAGTTCTTC
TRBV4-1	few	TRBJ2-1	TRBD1	CASSQGQGAKAYNEQFF	TGCGCCAGCAGCCAGGGACAGGGGGCTAAGGCCTACAATGAGCAGTTCTTC
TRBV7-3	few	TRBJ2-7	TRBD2	CASSLRPTSRFHEQYF	TGTGCCAGCAGCTTAAGGCCGACTAGCAGGTTTCACGAGCAGTACTTC
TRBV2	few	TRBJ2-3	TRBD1	CASDGQGTSTDTQYF	TGTGCCAGCGACGGACAGGGGACGTCCACAGATACGCAGTATTTT
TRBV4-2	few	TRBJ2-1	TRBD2	CASSQVQTSGSNEQFF	TGTGCCAGCAGCCAAGTACAGACTAGCGGGAGTAATGAGCAGTTCTTC
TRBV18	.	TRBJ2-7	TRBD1	CASSIGQEVSYEQYF	TGTGCCAGCTCGATCGGACAGGAAGTCTCCTACGAGCAGTACTTC
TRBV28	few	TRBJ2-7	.	CASSLWGGRAYEQYF	TGTGCCAGCAGTTTATGGGGGGGAAGAGCCTACGAGCAGTACTTC
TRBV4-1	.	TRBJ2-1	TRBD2	CASSPSGHYNEQFF	TGCGCCAGCAGCCCTAGCGGCCACTACAATGAGCAGTTCTTC
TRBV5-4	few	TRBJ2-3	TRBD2	CASSLVRLAGSDTQYF	TGTGCCAGCAGCTTGGTCCGGCTAGCGGGATCAGATACGCAGTATTTT
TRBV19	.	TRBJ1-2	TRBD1	CASSLTGRFDYGYTF	TGTGCCAGTAGTTTGACAGGGAGATTTGACTATGGCTACACCTTC
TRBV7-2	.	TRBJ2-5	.	CASSLGYRDGETQYF	TGTGCCAGCAGCTTAGGTTACAGGGATGGTGAGACCCAGTACTTC
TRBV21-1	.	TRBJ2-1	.	CASSKVTSGRYNEQFF	TGTGCCAGCAGCAAAGTGACTAGCGGGCGGTACAATGAGCAGTTCTTC
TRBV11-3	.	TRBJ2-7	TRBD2	CASSLAPGLQYEQYF	TGTGCCAGCAGCTTAGCTCCGGGACTACAGTACGAGCAGTACTTC
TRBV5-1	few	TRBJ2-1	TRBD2	CASSLASGTYEQFF	TGCGCCAGCAGCTTAGCTAGCGGGACGTATGAGCAGTTCTTC
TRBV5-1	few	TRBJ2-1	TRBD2	CASSLPGLAVTHEQFF	TGCGCCAGCAGCTTGCCGGGACTAGCGGTGACGCATGAGCAGTTCTTC
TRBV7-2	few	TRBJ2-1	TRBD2	CASSPLGGGREWFF	TGTGCCAGCAGCCCCTTGGGGGGAGGGCGGGAGTGGTTCTTC
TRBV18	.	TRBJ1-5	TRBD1	CASSRTGENQPQHF	TGTGCCAGCTCACGGACAGGGGAGAATCAGCCCCAGCATTTT
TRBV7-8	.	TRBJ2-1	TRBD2	CASSRTSGSVGYNEQFF	TGTGCCAGCAGCAGGACTAGCGGGAGTGTAGGCTACAATGAGCAGTTCTTC
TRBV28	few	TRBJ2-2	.	CASSLAAAGELFF	TGTGCCAGCAGTTTAGCGGCGGCCGGGGAGCTGTTTTTT
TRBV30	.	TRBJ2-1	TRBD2	CAWGRGLAGYNEQFF	TGTGCCTGGGGCCGAGGACTAGCGGGGTACAATGAGCAGTTCTTC
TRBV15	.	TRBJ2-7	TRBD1	CATSRDRGSEQYF	TGTGCCACCAGCAGGGACAGGGGGTCCGAGCAGTACTTC
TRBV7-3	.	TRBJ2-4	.	CASSLTAENIQYF	TGTGCCAGCAGCTTAACCGCAGAAAACATTCAGTACTTC
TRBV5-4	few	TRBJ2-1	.	CASSPDGSSYNEQFF	TGTGCCAGCAGCCCGGACGGGAGCTCCTACAATGAGCAGTTCTTC
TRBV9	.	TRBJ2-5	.	CASSPAGSQETQYF	TGTGCCAGCAGCCCCGCAGGTAGCCAAGAGACCCAGTACTTC
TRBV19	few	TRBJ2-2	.	CASSIERGLTGELFF	TGTGCCAGTAGTATAGAGCGGGGGCTCACCGGGGAGCTGTTTTTT
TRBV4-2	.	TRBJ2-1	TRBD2	CASSQYGTSGSNEQFF	TGTGCCAGCAGCCAATACGGGACTAGCGGGAGCAATGAGCAGTTCTTC
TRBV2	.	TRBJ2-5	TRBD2	CASSATSGGGRETQYF	TGTGCCAGCAGCGCGACTAGCGGGGGGGGTAGAGAGACCCAGTACTTC
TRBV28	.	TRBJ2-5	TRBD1	CASKGTVQETQYF	TGTGCCAGTAAGGGGACAGTTCAAGAGACCCAGTACTTC
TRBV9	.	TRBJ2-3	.	CASSVSTGYLADTQYF	TGTGCCAGCAGCGTATCAACGGGATATTTGGCAGATACGCAGTATTTT